One sample yielded the 16 T cell receptor beta chains listed below, sequenced in a study of T cells in Graves' hyperthyroidism and ophthalmopathy. Amplification of TCR beta CDR3 regions used RNA as the template. TCR CDR3 regions were first amplified by RT-PCR with HTBI primers. TCRdb fed the multiplex PCR reads into MiXCR, producing one record per CDR3 protein. Found here are about 130,000 distinct CDR3 sequences, roughly a fifth of them singletons; the top ten hold 67%. The material sequenced was blood. These TCRs come from a woman between 45 and 60 years old with Graves' hyperthyroidism that later progressed to Graves' ophthalmopathy.

This clonotype was found many times. The chain links TRBV28 to TRBJ2-7, with D perhaps matching TRBD2 (6 bases). The germline CDR1 and CDR2 sequences are MDHEN and SYDVKM. The CDR3 length is 17 residues. Trimming shortened V by 2 bases and J by 1 base, and 18 bases separated the two germline ends. The CDR3 DNA is TGTGCCAGCAGTTTAGTTGGAGGGACGGCTAATTCCTACGAGCAGTACTTC. Translated: CASSLVGGTANSYEQYF.

This clonotype came up many times. The V gene is TRBV7-6, the J gene TRBJ2-7; 7 nucleotides line up with TRBD1. J was trimmed by 1 base and V by 5 bases; bases with no gene match: 14. Germline values: CDR1 SGHVS, CDR2 FNYEAQ. The CDR3 is 17 amino acids. The DNA for the CDR3 is TGTGCCAGCAGCAAGGAGAGGGGGCGATGGACATCCTACGAGCAGTACTTC. It codes for CASSKERGRWTSYEQYF.

The CDR3, as DNA: TGTGCCAGTAGTATAGCCGGGACAGGGCGAGAGACCCAGTACTTC. It translates to CASSIAGTGRETQYF. This rearrangement joins TRBV19 to TRBJ2-5; 9 nucleotides align to TRBD1. Germline CDR1 reads LNHDA; CDR2 reads SQIVND (reference sequence). Trimming removed 1 base from V and 4 bases from J; junction bases left unmatched: 4. This CDR3 is built from 15 residues. Filled out from reference TRBV19 and TRBJ2-5, the complete variable domain reads DGGITQSPKYLFRKEGQNVTLSCEQNLNHDAMYWYRQDPGQGLRLIYYSQIVNDFQKGDIAEGYSVSREKKESFPLTVTSAQKNPTAFYLCASSIAGTGRETQYFGPGTRLLVL.

The V gene is TRBV20-1, the J gene TRBJ2-5; TRBD1 aligns across 7 bases. Germline CDR1 reads DFQATT; CDR2 reads SNEGSKA (reference sequence). V lost 5 bases, J lost 10 bases, and 4 bases stayed unmatched. This CDR3 spans 10 amino acids. The DNA for the CDR3 is TGCAGTGCTTATACAGGGGACCAGTACTTC. Protein sequence: CSAYTGDQYF.

This clonotype was recorded at least ten times. The chain joins TRBV5-1 to TRBJ2-1; perhaps TRBD1 as D (5 bases). This CDR3 is 16 amino acids long. Germline CDR1 is SGHRS and CDR2 is YFSETQ. With 2 bases removed from V and 9 bases from J, the gap between germline ends came to 21 bases. The DNA for the CDR3 is TGCGCCAGCAGCTTATCTTCAGGGCTCAAGAACACTGAGCAGTTCTTC. Protein product: CASSLSSGLKNTEQFF.

CDR3 nucleotide sequence: TGTGCCAGCGGTCAGGGGCGCAGCGAGCAGTACTTC. This codes for CASGQGRSEQYF. The chain carries TRBV12-3 or TRBV12-4 and TRBJ2-7, with TRBD1 as a possible D gene (6 bases). The CDR3 is 12 residues long. V shed 8 bases and J shed 6 bases, with 14 bases lying between them.

The rearrangement uses TRBV28 and TRBJ2-1; TRBD2 agrees at 11 bases. The CDR3 runs to 15 residues. Germline V gene sequence: CDR1 MDHEN, CDR2 SYDVKM. Germline trimming cut 8 bases from V and 5 bases from J; bases unmatched to any gene: 8. The CDR3 DNA is TGTGCCAGCTCGATTGTACTAGCGGGAGACAATGAGCAGTTCTTC. This gives the protein CASSIVLAGDNEQFF. The full variable domain, its missing parts supplied by reference TRBV28 and TRBJ2-1, is DVKVTQSSRYLVKRTGEKVFLECVQDMDHENMFWYRQDPGLGLRLIYFSYDVKMKEKGDIPEGYSVSREKKERFSLILESASTNQTSMYLCASSIVLAGDNEQFFGPGTRLTVL.

V is TRBV5-1 and J is TRBJ2-5; a possible D gene is TRBD1 (5 bases). Trimming removed 5 bases at V and 5 bases at J, with 13 bases between. Germline lookup yields CDR1 SGHRS and CDR2 YFSETQ. The CDR3 contains 13 residues. Written as DNA, the CDR3 is TGCGCCAGCAGGTTAGGACAAGGGGAGACCCAGTACTTC. It encodes CASRLGQGETQYF.

This chain joins TRBV7-9 and TRBJ2-7; possibly TRBD2 for D (6 bases). The CDR3 spans 14 residues. V was trimmed by 8 bases and J by 0 bases, leaving 14 bases between them. Germline loops: CDR1 SEHNR, CDR2 FQNEAQ (reference sequence). CDR3 in DNA: TGTGCCAGCGCACTAGCAGGGTCCTCCTACGAGCAGTACTTC. Its protein product is CASALAGSSYEQYF.

V usage is TRBV6-4 and J usage is TRBJ1-1, with D possibly matching TRBD1 (5 bases). The V gene lost 3 bases and the J gene lost 5 bases, with 10 bases spanning the gap. CDR1 MRHNA and CDR2 SNTAGT come from the germline V gene. CDR3 length: 13 amino acids. The CDR3 DNA is TGTGCCAGCAGTGAGTATTCAGGGACTGAAGCTTTCTTT. Translated: CASSEYSGTEAFF.

This clonotype showed up many times. The rearrangement uses TRBV27 and TRBJ2-7; 9 positions match TRBD2. Per germline, CDR1 MNHEY and CDR2 SMNVEV (reference sequence). V was clipped by 6 bases and J by 1 base; unmatched bases: 4. CDR3 size: 14 residues. This chain's CDR3 is CASRAGGKSYEQYF. CDR3 in DNA: TGTGCCAGCAGGGCGGGAGGGAAATCCTACGAGCAGTACTTC.

The chain recombines TRBV29-1 with TRBJ2-7; D is perhaps TRBD1 (6 bases). The CDR3 has 11 residues. V was shortened by 4 bases and J by 3 bases, with 7 bases between the two germline ends. Germline V gene data show CDR1 as SQVTM and CDR2 as ANQGSEA. DNA for the CDR3: TGCAGCGTTGCACAGGGCTACGAGCAGTACTTC. This translates into CSVAQGYEQYF.

This clonotype has ten or more counts. The chain combines TRBV24-1 with TRBJ2-3; 9 bases agree with TRBD2. This CDR3 comprises 14 residues. Germline V gene lookup returns CDR1 KGHDR and CDR2 SFDVKD. Trimming cost V 10 bases and J 9 bases; bases outside gene matches: 13. The CDR3 region is CATAGTSTVSTQYF. DNA of the CDR3: TGTGCCACAGCCGGGACTAGCACCGTTTCCACGCAGTATTTT.

The chain recombines TRBV7-8 with TRBJ2-1; TRBD2 is a possible D gene (5 bases). The germline gives CDR1 SGHVS, CDR2 FQNEAQ. The V and J ends lost 1 base and 5 bases respectively, with 9 bases between them. The CDR3 is 14 amino acids. The CDR3 bases are TGTGCCAGCAGCTTAGGGCGGGCCAACAATGAGCAGTTCTTC. This codes for CASSLGRANNEQFF.

At least ten counts were recorded for this clonotype. The V and J genes are TRBV28 and TRBJ1-1; D is unclear. Germline CDR1 and CDR2: MDHEN and SYDVKM. This CDR3 is built from 13 residues. Trimming cost V 5 bases and J 1 base, with 8 bases left between them. In DNA, the CDR3 is TGTGCCAGCAGTGCTTTTAGGAACACTGAAGCTTTCTTT. Protein: CASSAFRNTEAFF.

As to this clonotype: A read error is possible here, since a much larger clone lies one base away. V and J are TRBV3-1 and TRBJ1-2; D gene unclear. The length of the CDR3 is 15 residues. The germline V gene has CDR1 LGHDT and CDR2 YNNKEL (reference sequence). Trimming removed 6 bases at V and 0 bases at J, with 14 bases between. The CDR3 DNA reads TGTGCCAGCAGTCCCCTCTTTTCAGCTAACTATGGCTACACCTTC. Its translation is CASSPLFSANYGYTF.